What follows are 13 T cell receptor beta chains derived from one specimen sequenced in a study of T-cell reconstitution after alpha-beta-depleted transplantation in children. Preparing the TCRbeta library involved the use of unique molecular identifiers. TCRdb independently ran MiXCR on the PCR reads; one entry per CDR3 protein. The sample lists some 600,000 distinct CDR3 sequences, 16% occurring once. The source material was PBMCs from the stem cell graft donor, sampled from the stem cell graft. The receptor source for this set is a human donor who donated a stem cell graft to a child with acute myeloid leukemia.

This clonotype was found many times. The CDR3 is CSAIPSGGPSSYNEQFF. The CDR3 region has the DNA TGCAGTGCTATTCCTAGCGGGGGCCCGAGCTCCTACAATGAGCAGTTCTTC. V gene TRBV20-1 combines with J gene TRBJ2-1; 10 bases fit TRBD2. V was pared by 4 bases and J by 0 bases, with 9 bases of the junction left unmatched. The CDR3 spans 17 residues. Germline V gene data show CDR1 as DFQATT and CDR2 as SNEGSKA (reference sequence).

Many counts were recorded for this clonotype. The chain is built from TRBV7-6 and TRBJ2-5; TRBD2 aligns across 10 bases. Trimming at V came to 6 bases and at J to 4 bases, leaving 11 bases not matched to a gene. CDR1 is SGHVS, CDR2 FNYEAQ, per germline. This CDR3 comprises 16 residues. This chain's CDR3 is CASSFSGGSMAETQYF. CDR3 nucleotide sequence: TGTGCCAGCAGTTTTAGCGGGGGGTCAATGGCAGAGACCCAGTACTTC.

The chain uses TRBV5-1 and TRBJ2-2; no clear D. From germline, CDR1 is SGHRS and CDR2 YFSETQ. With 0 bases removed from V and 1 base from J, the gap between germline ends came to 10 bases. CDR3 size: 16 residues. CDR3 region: CASSLADPLNTGELFF. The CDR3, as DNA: TGCGCCAGCAGCTTGGCGGACCCCCTGAACACCGGGGAGCTGTTTTTT.

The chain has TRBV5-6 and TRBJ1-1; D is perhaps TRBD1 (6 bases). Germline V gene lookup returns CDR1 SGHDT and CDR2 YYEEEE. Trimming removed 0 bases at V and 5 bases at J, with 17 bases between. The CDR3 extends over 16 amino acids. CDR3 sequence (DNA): TGTGCCAGCAGCTTGGCCATTGGGGGGGCACGGACTGAAGCTTTCTTT. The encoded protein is CASSLAIGGARTEAFF.

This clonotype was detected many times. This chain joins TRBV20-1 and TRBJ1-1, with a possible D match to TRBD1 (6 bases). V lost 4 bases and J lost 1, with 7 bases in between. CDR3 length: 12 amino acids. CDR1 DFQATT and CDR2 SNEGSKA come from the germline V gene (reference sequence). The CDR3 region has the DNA TGCAGTGCTAACAGGGCGAACACTGAAGCTTTCTTT. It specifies CSANRANTEAFF.

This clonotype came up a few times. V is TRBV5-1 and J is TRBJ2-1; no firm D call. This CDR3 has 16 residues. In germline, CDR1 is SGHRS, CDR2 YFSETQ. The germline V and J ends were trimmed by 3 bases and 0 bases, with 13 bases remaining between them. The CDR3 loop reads CASSSDFVSSYNEQFF. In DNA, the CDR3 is TGCGCCAGCAGCTCAGACTTCGTCAGCTCCTACAATGAGCAGTTCTTC.

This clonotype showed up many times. CDR3 nucleotide sequence: TGCGCCAGCAGCCAGGCCAGAGCGCGCTACAATGAGCAGTTCTTC. Translating gives CASSQARARYNEQFF. The rearrangement links TRBV4-3 to TRBJ2-1; D is ambiguous. The germline V gene encodes CDR1 LGHNA and CDR2 YSLEER. Trimming left V 3 bases short and J 3 bases short, with 12 bases between. The CDR3 is 15 amino acids.

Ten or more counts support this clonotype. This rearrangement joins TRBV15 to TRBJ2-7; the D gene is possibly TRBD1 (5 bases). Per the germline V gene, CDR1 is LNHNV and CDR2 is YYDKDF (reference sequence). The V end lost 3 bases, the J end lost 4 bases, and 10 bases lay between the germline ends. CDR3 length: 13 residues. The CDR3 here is CATSRTPGYEQYV. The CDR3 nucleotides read TGTGCCACCAGCAGGACCCCAGGGTACGAGCAGTACGTC.

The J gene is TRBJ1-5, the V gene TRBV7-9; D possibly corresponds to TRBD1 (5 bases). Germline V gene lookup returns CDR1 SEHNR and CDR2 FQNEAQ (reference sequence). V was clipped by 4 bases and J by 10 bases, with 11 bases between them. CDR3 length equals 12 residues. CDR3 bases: TGTGCCAGCAGCTACCACAGGACACCCCAGCATTTT. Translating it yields CASSYHRTPQHF.

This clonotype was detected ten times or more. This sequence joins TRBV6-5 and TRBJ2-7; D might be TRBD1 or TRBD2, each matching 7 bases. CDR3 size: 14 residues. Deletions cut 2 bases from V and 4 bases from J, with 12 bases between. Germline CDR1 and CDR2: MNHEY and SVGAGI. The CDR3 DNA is TGTGCCAGCAGTTACACGCAGGGGGGGTACGAGCAGTACTTC. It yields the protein CASSYTQGGYEQYF.

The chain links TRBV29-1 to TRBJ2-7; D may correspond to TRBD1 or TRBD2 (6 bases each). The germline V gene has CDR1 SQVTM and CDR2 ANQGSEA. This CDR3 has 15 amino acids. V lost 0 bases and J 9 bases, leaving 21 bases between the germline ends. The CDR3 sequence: CSVEDTGGLVDAQYF. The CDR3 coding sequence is TGCAGCGTTGAAGATACTGGGGGGCTCGTCGACGCGCAGTACTTC.

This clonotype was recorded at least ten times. CDR3 region: CASSASISGGEETQYF. CDR3 sequence (DNA): TGTGCCAGCAGCGCCTCGATCAGCGGTGGCGAAGAGACCCAGTACTTC. The rearrangement links TRBV9 to TRBJ2-5; a weak D match, TRBD2 (5 bases). There are 16 residues in the CDR3. CDR1 is SGDLS, CDR2 YYNGEE, per germline. V was shortened by 3 bases and J by 3 bases, with 18 bases between the two germline ends.

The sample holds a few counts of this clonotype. In DNA form, the CDR3 reads TGCGCCAGCAGTCCAGAGACAGGGGGCACCGGGGAGCTGTTTTTT. As protein: CASSPETGGTGELFF. J is TRBJ2-2 and V is TRBV5-1, with 9 bases that match TRBD1. This CDR3 has 15 residues. Germline V gene data show CDR1 as SGHRS and CDR2 as YFSETQ. V dropped 5 bases and J dropped 4; count of bases not matched to a gene: 6.